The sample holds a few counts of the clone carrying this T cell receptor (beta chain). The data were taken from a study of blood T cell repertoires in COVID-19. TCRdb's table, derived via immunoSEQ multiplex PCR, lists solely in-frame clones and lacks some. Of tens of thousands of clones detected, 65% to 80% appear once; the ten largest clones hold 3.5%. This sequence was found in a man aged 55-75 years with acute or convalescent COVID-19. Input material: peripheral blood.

The CDR3 region has the DNA TGTGCCAGCTCACTTGGACAGAGCATGAACACTGAAGCTTTCTTT. Its translation is CASSLGQSMNTEAFF. The chain joins TRBV18 to TRBJ1-1; D may be TRBD1 (6 bases). Germline V CDR1 and CDR2: KGHSH, LQKENI. The CDR3 loop spans 15 amino acids. V was clipped by 4 bases and J by 0 bases, with 12 bases between them.